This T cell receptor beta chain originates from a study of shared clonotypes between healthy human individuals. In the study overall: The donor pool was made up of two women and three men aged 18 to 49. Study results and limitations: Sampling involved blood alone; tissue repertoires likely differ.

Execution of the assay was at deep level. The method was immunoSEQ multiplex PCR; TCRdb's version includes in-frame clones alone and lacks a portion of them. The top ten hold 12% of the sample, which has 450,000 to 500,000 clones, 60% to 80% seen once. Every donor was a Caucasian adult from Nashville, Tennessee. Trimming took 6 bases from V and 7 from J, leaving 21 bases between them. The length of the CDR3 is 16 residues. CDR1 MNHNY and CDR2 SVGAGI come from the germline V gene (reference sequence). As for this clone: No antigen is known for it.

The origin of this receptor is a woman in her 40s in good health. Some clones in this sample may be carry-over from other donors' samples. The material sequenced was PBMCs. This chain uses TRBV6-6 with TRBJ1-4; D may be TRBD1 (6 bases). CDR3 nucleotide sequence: TGTGCCAGCAGCAGAGGGACACCGGGAAGTGGTGAAAAACTGTTTTTT. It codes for CASSRGTPGSGEKLFF.